The clone carrying this T cell receptor beta chain was recorded at least ten times. This sample was taken from a study of T cells in Graves' hyperthyroidism and ophthalmopathy. Regions amplified from RNA transcripts were the TCR beta CDR3 regions. The HTBI primer set drove a first-round RT-PCR of the TCR CDR3. Using its own MiXCR run on the multiplex PCR reads, TCRdb lists one record per CDR3 protein. The data hold about 420,000 distinct CDR3 sequences, with 15% to 18% observed a single time. Newly diagnosed hyperthyroidism, duration under 2 months, in patients aged 18 to 65. Diagnoses were made from clinical symptoms, serum measures (thyroxine and TRAb), thyroid ultrasound and orbital computed tomography. It was 8.5 to 10 ml of fresh peripheral blood that supplied the PBMCs. Trimming removed 1 base from V and 7 bases from J, with 10 bases in between. The CDR3 runs 13 residues.

The TCR sequence derives from a woman aged 18-35 years with Graves' hyperthyroidism. This chain links TRBV12-3 or TRBV12-4 with TRBJ1-2; D gene ambiguous. The sample comprised blood. The CDR3 region is CASSLDGRFGYTF. As DNA, the CDR3 is TGTGCCAGCAGTTTAGATGGCAGATTTGGCTACACCTTC.